The TCR beta chain under discussion was sequenced for a study of cytomegalovirus exposure and HLA in healthy donors (dated 2017 in TCRdb). About the study as a whole: In an earlier analysis of approximately 640 of the donors, 250 to 350 Gb of sequence data and about 110 million unique TCR beta sequences from about 190 million T cells were reported. Of the 300 to 500 genotyped donors, 81% were placed in the genetic ancestry cluster associated with self-reported Caucasian donors. The T cell repertoires of some 670 subjects were profiled by immunosequencing and related to cytomegalovirus serostatus. On average, about 200,000 unique TCR beta nucleotide sequences were sequenced per donor among 300 to 500 genotyped donors of the cohort, with approximately 18% of those sequences being non-productive. In addition to the first cohort of hundreds of subjects, a separate validation cohort of over 90 different subjects was used. Donor age, sex, ethnicity and CMV serostatus were collected together with the repertoire data. In a later genetic analysis, genome-wide SNP genotypes for 398 of the 666 donors were used, and that subset was treated as a discovery cohort. To predict cytomegalovirus infection status, the study brought together high-throughput TCR immunosequencing, statistical association of individual TCRs with disease status, and machine learning. HLA typing covered class I and class II loci at four-digit resolution. To decide whether each TCR beta V gene segment behaved as functional or pseudogenic, an earlier analysis of over 500 of the donors relied on high-throughput TCR beta sequencing. The later analysis used no new phenotypic data to find candidate immune exposures, relying instead on TCR beta sequences and their occurrence across donors. Several DR-DQ haplotypes were handled as single units for association and clustering, since linkage in the cohort was strong. The study was designed to test whether signatures of past pathogen exposure could be identified by cataloging public T cell receptors. An early release covering roughly 580 HLA-typed donors comprised 250 to 350 gigabases of sequencing data and 85 million to 100 million unique TCR sequences. A later analysis re-analyzed previously published TCR beta repertoires from about 730 donors and added high-resolution HLA genotyping to study TCR occurrence patterns. All discovery cohort repertoires had been generated using a single sequencing platform. Typing coverage differed by locus: A, B, C, DRB1 and DQB1 were typed in roughly 629-640 donors, DQA1 in about 500, DPA1 in 606, and DPB1 in roughly 450. Study-level results and caveats: The only immune exposure information available for the cohort was CMV serostatus. Strong co-occurrence of HLA alleles, especially DR and DQ, made assigning TCR associations to individual alleles difficult. Because HLA typing was missing for some donors at each locus, association tests included only the typed subset. V-gene and J-gene trimming of TCR beta chains was associated with a missense DCLRE1C variant in a later genetic analysis, and the association was replicated in an independent cohort. In vitro tests confirmed that a few of the cytomegalovirus-associated TCR beta chains recognize cytomegalovirus antigens. The authors suggested that the approach could potentially be generalized to other disease states and immunological phenotypes. At a false discovery rate of 0.05, a later analysis linked fewer than 20,000 TCR beta sequences to specific HLA alleles. A further reported finding was that TCR beta sequences accurately predicted the HLA-A and HLA-B alleles for most subjects in the first cohort. Linkage disequilibrium might explain the correlated functional status among segregating V segments, but an unknown experimental factor could not be excluded. According to a later analysis, most CMV-associated TCR beta chains appeared to be HLA-restricted, and the HLA associations seemed to be driven largely by CMV exposure. In a later analysis, TCR association rates were found to vary across HLA loci, with the most associated TCRs seen for DRB1 alleles and the fewest for HLA-C alleles. Only TCR beta chains were sequenced in this cohort, and the absence of alpha or paired-chain data limited detectable features. An earlier analysis of approximately 500 of the donors showed that most TCR beta V segments appeared in productive rearrangements either about 87% or about 30% of the time, which broadly matched IMGT annotations. In a later analysis, HLA-associated TCR beta chains were found to be more clonally expanded and to have lower generation probabilities than equally common non-associated chains. Cytomegalovirus status was reported to be diagnosed by the classifier with high specificity and sensitivity in both the original and validation cohorts. Because counts were too low, 15 to 20 rarely observed V segments, including chromosome 9 orphons, were excluded from the earlier analysis of about 500 of the donors. While some public TCRs were present in many individuals, most TCR sequences turned up only very rarely across donors. The study listed over 150 TCR beta chains as associated with cytomegalovirus. Some IMGT-functional V segments, including TRBV6-2 and TRBV6-3, could not be told apart with the 87-base-pair reads, so those segments were excluded. Sequencing depth was assumed to be roughly uniform across donors in the presence/absence analyses, though that assumption may not hold. According to a later analysis, parvovirus B19, influenza, CMV and Epstein-Barr virus appeared linked to several top co-occurrence clusters. A later genetic analysis reported fewer N-insertions in productive TCRs among donors in an Asian-associated ancestry cluster than the roughly 700-donor mean. A cluster of highly shared sequence variants was judged likely to represent a technical artifact of the sequencing pipeline.

Reading the germline V gene (reference sequence) gives CDR1 MNHNY and CDR2 SVGAGI. The junction carries 11 bases between V and J, which are trimmed by 7 bases and 4 bases respectively. The CDR3 spans 13 residues, from the cysteine through the phenylalanine. Only the CDR3 region is kept as DNA, spanning 39 bases read in frame from base 1. The method was the immunoSEQ multiplex PCR assay. A mixture of 60 forward primers for TCR Vbeta segments and 13 reverse primers for TCR Jbeta segments was used in the multiplex PCR. The CDR3 region of rearranged TCR beta genes was amplified from genomic DNA with a multiplex PCR assay. Amplified TCR beta libraries were sequenced as 87-base-pair reads on the Illumina HiSeq System. Concerning the study's data processing: In a later analysis, tens of millions of unique TCR beta chains were counted across the roughly 670 repertoires, and roughly 10 million of these chains were shared by at least two donors. A nearest-neighbor algorithm error-corrected the raw reads and collapsed the reads into unique sequences, merging closely related sequences to remove PCR and sequencing errors. To assign V, D and J gene segments, CDR3 sequences were aligned to IMGT reference sequences. Each retained sequence needed at least a six-nucleotide match to both a V gene segment and a J gene segment. A rearrangement counted as productive if the CDR3 had no stop codons and remained in frame with V and J, and every other rearrangement counted as non-productive. CDR3 was defined according to IMGT convention as the region running from the second conserved V-encoded cysteine to the conserved J-encoded phenylalanine. The earlier analysis of 587 of the donors excluded sequences that lacked an unambiguous match to a single V gene segment. An earlier analysis of fewer than 650 of the donors classified V segments as functional when productive rearrangements were above 56.7% and as segregating when the standard deviation between donors was above 5%. A statistical classification framework was built to diagnose cytomegalovirus status from the catalog of TCR beta chain sequences. In a later analysis, TCR nucleotide sequences were compared against IMGT/GENE-DB human TR gene sequences so that V and J genes could be assigned. In a later analysis, CDR3 sequences and most-parsimonious VDJ recombination scenarios were assigned using the TCRdist pipeline. A later analysis defined each TCR beta chain by its CDR3 amino acid sequence plus V-gene family, and excluded reads lacking a unique V-gene family. In a later analysis, a few hundred highly shared, low-generation-probability nucleotide sequences were removed to address suspected cross-contamination and a sequencing artifact. In a later analysis, a clonal expansion index was calculated for each public chain from normalized within-repertoire ranks of inferred template counts. Generation probabilities in a later analysis came from a VDJ recombination model fitted to out-of-frame rearrangements, and those results were checked against IGoR. Hypergeometric tests were used in a later analysis to score TCR-TCR, TCR-HLA and TCR-CMV co-occurrence, with a repertoire-size bias correction applied to the TCR pairs. A later analysis estimated false discovery rates by permuting HLA or CMV assignments 20 times. In a later analysis, co-occurring TCRs were grouped using DBSCAN, with TCRdist sequence similarity added in when clustering inside HLA-allele-positive subsets. Repertoires with fewer than 30,000 or more than 120,000 public chains were left out of co-occurrence clustering, as were a handful of repertoires with anomalous nucleotide sharing. Sourced from immuneACCESS, this table was stored by TCRdb with only in-frame sequences that have V and J called. A share of the clones is absent; for the studies checked, an unresolved V gene accounts for under half, and the remainder has no known explanation. The DNA gave D and trimming, while V, J and clone size come from that table. This sample is represented by about 190,000 clones; about 80% of them were singletons. In total, the top ten clones hold around 3.6% of the sample.

Comments on this clone: Its antigen is not yet known. No qualities accompany the bases; no much larger clone lies one base away.

The cohort consisted of 600 or so healthy bone marrow donors. At the time of sampling, all cohort members were nominally healthy, though unrecorded immune exposures were likely present. The donor tested CMV seropositive, placing the donor among the 310 or so seropositive members of the cohort. Every donor gave a peripheral blood sample, and the peripheral blood mononuclear cells from that sample were used for TCR beta sequencing. The Qiagen DNeasy Blood Extraction Kit was used to extract genomic DNA from the blood cell samples. The sequence derives from a man aged 40-50 years in good health and CMV-seropositive. Source material: PBMCs. The sequence joins TRBV6-6 to TRBJ2-1; D gene: possibly TRBD1, on 5 matching bases. Here the CDR3 is given as CASTTDYYNEQFF. DNA sequence: TGTGCCAGCACGACAGATTATTACAATGAGCAGTTCTTC.